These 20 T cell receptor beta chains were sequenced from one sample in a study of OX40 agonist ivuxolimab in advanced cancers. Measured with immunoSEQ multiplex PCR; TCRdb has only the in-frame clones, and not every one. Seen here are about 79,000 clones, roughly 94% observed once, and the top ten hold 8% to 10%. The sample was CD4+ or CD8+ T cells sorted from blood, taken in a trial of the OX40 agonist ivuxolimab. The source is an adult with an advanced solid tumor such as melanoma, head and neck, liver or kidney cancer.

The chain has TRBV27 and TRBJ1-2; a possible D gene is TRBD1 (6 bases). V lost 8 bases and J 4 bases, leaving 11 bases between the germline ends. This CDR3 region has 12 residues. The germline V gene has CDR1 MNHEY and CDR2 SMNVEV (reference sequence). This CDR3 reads CASGRTVYGYTF. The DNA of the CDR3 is TGTGCCAGCGGGAGGACAGTCTATGGCTACACCTTC.

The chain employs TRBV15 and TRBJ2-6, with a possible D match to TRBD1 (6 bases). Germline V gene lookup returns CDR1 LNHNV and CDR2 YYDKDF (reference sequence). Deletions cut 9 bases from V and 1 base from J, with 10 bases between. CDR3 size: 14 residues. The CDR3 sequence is CATSRGSGANVLTF. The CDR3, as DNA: TGTGCCACTTCCAGGGGATCTGGGGCCAACGTCCTGACTTTC. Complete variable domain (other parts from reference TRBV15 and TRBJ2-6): DAMVIQNPRYQVTQFGKPVTLSCSQTLNHNVMYWYQQKSSQAPKLLFHYYDKDFNNEADTPDNFQSRRPNTSFCFLDIRSPGLGDTAMYLCATSRGSGANVLTFGAGSRLTVL.

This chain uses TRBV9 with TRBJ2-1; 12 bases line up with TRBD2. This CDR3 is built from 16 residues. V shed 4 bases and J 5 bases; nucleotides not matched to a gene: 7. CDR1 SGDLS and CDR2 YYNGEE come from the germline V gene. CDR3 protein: CASSFSWTSGDNEQFF. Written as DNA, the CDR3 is TGTGCCAGCAGCTTCTCGTGGACTAGCGGGGACAATGAGCAGTTCTTC. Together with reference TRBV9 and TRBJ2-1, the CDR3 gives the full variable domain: DSGVTQTPKHLITATGQRVTLRCSPRSGDLSVYWYQQSLDQGLQFLIQYYNGEERAKGNILERFSAQQFPDLHSELNLSSLELGDSALYFCASSFSWTSGDNEQFFGPGTRLTVL.

For the CDR3, the DNA is TGTGCCAGCAGCTCAGTGGTGGGACAGCGCTTTGGTGGCTACACCTTC. This translates into CASSSVVGQRFGGYTF. This sequence joins TRBV7-9 and TRBJ1-2; TRBD1 agrees at 7 bases. V trimming: 4 bases; J trimming: 7 bases; junction bases outside the gene matches: 15. In germline, CDR1 is SEHNR, CDR2 FQNEAQ (reference sequence). The CDR3 totals 16 residues. The complete variable domain, with remaining parts taken from reference TRBV7-9 and TRBJ1-2, reads DTGVSQNPRHKITKRGQNVTFRCDPISEHNRLYWYRQTLGQGPEFLTYFQNEAQLEKSRLLSDRFSAERPKGSFSTLEIQRTEQGDSAMYLCASSSVVGQRFGGYTFGSGTRLTVV.

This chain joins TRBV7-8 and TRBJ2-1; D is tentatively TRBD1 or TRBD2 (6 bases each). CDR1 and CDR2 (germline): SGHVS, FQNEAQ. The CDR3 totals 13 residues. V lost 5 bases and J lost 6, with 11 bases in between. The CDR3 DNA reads TGTGCCAGCAGCCAAGGGGGGAGCAATGAGCAGTTCTTC. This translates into CASSQGGSNEQFF.

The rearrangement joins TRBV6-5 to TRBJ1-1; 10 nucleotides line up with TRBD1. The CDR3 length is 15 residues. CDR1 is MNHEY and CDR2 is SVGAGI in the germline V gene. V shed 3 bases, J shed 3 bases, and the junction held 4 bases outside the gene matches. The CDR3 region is CASSYRQGADTEAFF. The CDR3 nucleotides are TGTGCCAGCAGTTATCGACAGGGGGCGGACACTGAAGCTTTCTTT.

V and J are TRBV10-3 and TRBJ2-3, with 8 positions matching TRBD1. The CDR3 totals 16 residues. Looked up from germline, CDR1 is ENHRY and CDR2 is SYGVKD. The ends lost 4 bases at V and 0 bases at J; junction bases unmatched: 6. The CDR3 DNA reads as TGTGCCATCAGTGGAGGGACAGGCTGGAGCACAGATACGCAGTATTTT. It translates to CAISGGTGWSTDTQYF.

The CDR3 DNA reads TGTGCCAGCAGCCTCCGGGACAGAGGGATCTATGGCTACACCTTC. Translating it yields CASSLRDRGIYGYTF. This chain links TRBV5-4 with TRBJ1-2; 7 positions match TRBD1. This CDR3 has 15 amino acids. V was clipped by 4 bases and J by 4 bases; unmatched bases: 10. Germline V gene sequence: CDR1 SGHNT, CDR2 YYREEE (reference sequence).

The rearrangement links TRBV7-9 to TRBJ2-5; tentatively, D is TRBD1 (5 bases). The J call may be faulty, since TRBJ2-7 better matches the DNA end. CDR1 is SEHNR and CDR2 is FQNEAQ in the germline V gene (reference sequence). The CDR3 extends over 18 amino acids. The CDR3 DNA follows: TGTGCCAGCAGCTTAGTTGAATGGGCCCCACAGGACTCCTACGAGCAGTACTTC. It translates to CASSLVEWAPQDSYEQYF.

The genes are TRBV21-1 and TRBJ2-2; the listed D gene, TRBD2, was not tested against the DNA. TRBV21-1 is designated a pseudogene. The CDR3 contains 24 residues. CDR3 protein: CASSNSGEGDVFLAGGLGTGELFF. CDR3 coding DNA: TGTGCCAGCAGCAATAGTGGAGAGGGGGATGTCTTTCTAGCGGGAGGGCTAGGCACCGGGGAGCTGTTTTTT.

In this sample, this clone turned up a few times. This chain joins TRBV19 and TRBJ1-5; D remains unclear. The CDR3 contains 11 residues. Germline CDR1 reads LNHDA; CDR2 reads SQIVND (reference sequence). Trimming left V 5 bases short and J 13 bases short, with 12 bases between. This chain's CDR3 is CASSSTTSQHF. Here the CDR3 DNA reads TGTGCCAGTAGTTCTACAACGTCTCAGCATTTT.

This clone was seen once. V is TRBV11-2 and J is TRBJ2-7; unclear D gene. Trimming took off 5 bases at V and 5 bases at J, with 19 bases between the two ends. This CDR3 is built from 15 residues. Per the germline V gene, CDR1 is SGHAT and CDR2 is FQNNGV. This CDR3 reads CASSHLVHSTDEQYF. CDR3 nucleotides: TGTGCCAGCAGCCACCTGGTTCACTCTACCGACGAGCAGTACTTC.

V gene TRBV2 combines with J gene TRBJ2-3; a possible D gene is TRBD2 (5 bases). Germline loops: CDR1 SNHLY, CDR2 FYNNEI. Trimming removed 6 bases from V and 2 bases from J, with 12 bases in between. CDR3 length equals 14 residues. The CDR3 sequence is CASRGPRATDTQYF. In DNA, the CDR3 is TGTGCCAGCAGAGGACCGAGGGCCACAGATACGCAGTATTTT.

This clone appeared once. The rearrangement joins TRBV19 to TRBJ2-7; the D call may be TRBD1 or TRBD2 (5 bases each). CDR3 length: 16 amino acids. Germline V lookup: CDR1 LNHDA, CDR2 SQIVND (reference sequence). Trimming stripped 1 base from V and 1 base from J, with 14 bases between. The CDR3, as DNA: TGTGCCAGTAGTATAGTGGGGGAGTATGATTCCTACGAGCAGTACTTC. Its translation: CASSIVGEYDSYEQYF.

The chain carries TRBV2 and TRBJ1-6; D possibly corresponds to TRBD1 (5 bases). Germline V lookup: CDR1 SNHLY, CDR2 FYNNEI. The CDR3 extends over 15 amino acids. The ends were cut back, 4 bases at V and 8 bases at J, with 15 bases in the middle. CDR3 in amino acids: CASSAPGARDSPLHF. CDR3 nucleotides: TGTGCCAGCAGTGCCCCGGGAGCCAGGGATTCACCCCTCCACTTT.

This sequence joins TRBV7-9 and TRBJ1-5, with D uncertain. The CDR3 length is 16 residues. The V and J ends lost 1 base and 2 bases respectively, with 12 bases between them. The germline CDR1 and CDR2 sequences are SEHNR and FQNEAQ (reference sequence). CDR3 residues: CASSLEVSGGNQPQHF. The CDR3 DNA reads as TGTGCCAGCAGCTTAGAAGTCTCCGGGGGCAATCAGCCCCAGCATTTT.

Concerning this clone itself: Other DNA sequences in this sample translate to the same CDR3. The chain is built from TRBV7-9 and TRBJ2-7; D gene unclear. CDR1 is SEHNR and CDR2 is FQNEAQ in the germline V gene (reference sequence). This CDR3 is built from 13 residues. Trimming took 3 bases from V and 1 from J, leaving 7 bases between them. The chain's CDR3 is CASSFGQSYEQYF. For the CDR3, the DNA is TGTGCCAGCAGCTTTGGGCAGTCCTACGAGCAGTACTTC. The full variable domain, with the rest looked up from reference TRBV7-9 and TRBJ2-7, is DTGVSQNPRHKITKRGQNVTFRCDPISEHNRLYWYRQTLGQGPEFLTYFQNEAQLEKSRLLSDRFSAERPKGSFSTLEIQRTEQGDSAMYLCASSFGQSYEQYFGPGTRLTVT.

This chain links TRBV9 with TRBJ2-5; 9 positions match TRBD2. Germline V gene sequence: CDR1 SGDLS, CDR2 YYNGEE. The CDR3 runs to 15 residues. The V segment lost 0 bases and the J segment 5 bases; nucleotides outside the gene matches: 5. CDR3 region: CASSVGGGAGETQYF. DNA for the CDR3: TGTGCCAGCAGCGTAGGCGGGGGGGCCGGGGAGACCCAGTACTTC.

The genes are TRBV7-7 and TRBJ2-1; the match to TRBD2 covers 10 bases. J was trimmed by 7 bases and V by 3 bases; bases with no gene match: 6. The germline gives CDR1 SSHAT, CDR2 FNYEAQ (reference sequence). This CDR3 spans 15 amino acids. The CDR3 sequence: CASSFGAGGQNEQFF. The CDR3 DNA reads TGTGCCAGCAGCTTCGGAGCGGGGGGGCAAAATGAGCAGTTCTTC.

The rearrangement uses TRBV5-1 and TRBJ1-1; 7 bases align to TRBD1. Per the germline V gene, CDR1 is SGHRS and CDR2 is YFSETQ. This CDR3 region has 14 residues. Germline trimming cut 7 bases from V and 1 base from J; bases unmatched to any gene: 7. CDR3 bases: TGCGCCAGCGTTCAAGGGACAGCGAACACTGAAGCTTTCTTT. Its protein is CASVQGTANTEAFF.